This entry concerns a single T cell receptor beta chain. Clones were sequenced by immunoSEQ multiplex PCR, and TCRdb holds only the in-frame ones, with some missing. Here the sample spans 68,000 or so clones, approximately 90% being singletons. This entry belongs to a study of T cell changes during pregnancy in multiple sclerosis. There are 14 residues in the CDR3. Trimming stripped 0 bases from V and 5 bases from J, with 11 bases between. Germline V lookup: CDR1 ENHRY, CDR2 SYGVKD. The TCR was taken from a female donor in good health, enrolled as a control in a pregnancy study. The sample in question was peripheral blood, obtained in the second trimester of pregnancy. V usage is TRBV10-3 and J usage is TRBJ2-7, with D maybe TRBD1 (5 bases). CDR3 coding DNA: TGTGCCATCAGTGAGTCGACGGAAGGGGACGAGCAGTACTTC. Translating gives CAISESTEGDEQYF.